These 4 T cell receptor beta chains share one sample of origin, sequenced in a study of T cells of healthy individuals. TCRdb independently ran MiXCR on the 5' RACE reads; one entry per CDR3 protein. The sample holds tens of thousands of distinct CDR3 sequences, approximately 4.9% seen once. These receptor sequences come from a human donor in good health.

This clonotype was seen repeatedly, ten times or more. The CDR3, as DNA: TGTGCCAGCAGCCGGAGGGGAGACTCTGGAAACACCATATATTTT. It is translated as CASSRRGDSGNTIYF. The J gene is TRBJ1-3, the V gene TRBV3-1, with a possible D match to TRBD1 (5 bases). CDR1 and CDR2 from the germline V gene are LGHDT and YNNKEL (reference sequence). Trimming pared 4 bases from V and 0 bases from J, leaving 10 bases between. CDR3 length equals 15 residues.

The rearrangement uses TRBV20-1 and TRBJ1-5, with 9 bases aligning to TRBD1. Per the germline V gene, CDR1 is DFQATT and CDR2 is SNEGSKA (reference sequence). The CDR3 sequence is 13 residues long. The J segment lost 2 bases and the V segment lost 5 bases, leaving 1 base of the junction unmatched. The CDR3 here is CSAGTGRNQPQHF. In nucleotides, the CDR3 is TGCAGTGCTGGGACAGGGCGCAATCAGCCCCAGCATTTT.

This clonotype has a count of ten or more. The V call is TRBV6-1, the J call TRBJ1-1, with D possibly matching TRBD1 (5 bases). Germline assignment: CDR1 MNHNS and CDR2 SASEGT. The V end lost 3 bases, the J end lost 0 bases, and 14 bases lay between the germline ends. The CDR3 is 16 residues long. CDR3 in DNA: TGTGCCAGCAGTGAGTGGGGGGGGACGTTGAACACTGAAGCTTTCTTT. Translating it yields CASSEWGGTLNTEAFF.

In this sample, this clonotype turned up many times. The chain carries TRBV7-2 and TRBJ2-1, with TRBD2 matching over 11 bases. The CDR3 spans 19 residues. Unmatched junction bases numbered 18, after V lost 4 bases and J lost 7 bases. CDR1 and CDR2 from the germline V gene are SGHTA and FQGNSA. The CDR3 sequence: CASSYRSLTSGGTGNEQFF. The CDR3 nucleotides are TGTGCCAGCAGCTACCGTTCCCTAACTAGCGGGGGAACAGGGAATGAGCAGTTCTTC.